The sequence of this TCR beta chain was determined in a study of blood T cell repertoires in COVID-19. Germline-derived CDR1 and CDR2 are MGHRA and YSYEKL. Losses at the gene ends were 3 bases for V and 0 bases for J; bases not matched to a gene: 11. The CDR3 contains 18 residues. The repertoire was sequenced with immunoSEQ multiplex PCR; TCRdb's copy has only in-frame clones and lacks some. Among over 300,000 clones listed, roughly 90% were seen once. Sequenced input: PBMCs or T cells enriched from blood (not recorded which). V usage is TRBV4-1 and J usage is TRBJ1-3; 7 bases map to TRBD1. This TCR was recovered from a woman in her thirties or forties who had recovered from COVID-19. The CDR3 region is CASSHVPGQSYSGNTIYF. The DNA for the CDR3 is TGCGCCAGCAGCCACGTTCCGGGACAGTCGTACTCTGGAAACACCATATATTTT.